One sample yielded the 29 T cell receptor beta chains listed below, sequenced in a study of OX40 agonist ivuxolimab in advanced cancers. The library was prepared using the immunoSEQ multiplex PCR assay. This immuneACCESS table, as held by TCRdb, lists in-frame sequences with V and J called but not all clones. Of the missing ones, under half trace to an unresolved V gene in checked studies; the others have no known cause. In all, the sample holds 62,000 or so clones, and approximately 84% of those were seen once. Of the sample, 9.8% is held by the ten largest clones. The sample here was CD4+ or CD8+ T cells sorted from blood, taken in a trial of the OX40 agonist ivuxolimab. The receptors derive from an adult with an advanced solid tumor such as melanoma, head and neck, liver or kidney cancer.

V is TRBV19 and J is TRBJ2-7, with no clear D. Trimming pared 6 bases from V and 2 bases from J, leaving 14 bases between. Germline V lookup: CDR1 LNHDA, CDR2 SQIVND (reference sequence). CDR3 length: 14 residues. CDR3 amino acids: CASSIIHLTYEQYF. CDR3 bases: TGTGCCAGTAGCATTATACACCTAACCTACGAGCAGTACTTC.

This sequence joins TRBV11-2 and TRBJ1-2; D gene uncertain. This CDR3 has 12 residues. The germline gives CDR1 SGHAT, CDR2 FQNNGV. The V end was cut by 2 bases, the J end by 7 bases, with 8 bases between. CDR3 sequence: CASSLPLGGYTF. CDR3 DNA sequence: TGTGCCAGCAGCTTACCTCTGGGTGGCTACACCTTC.

This chain links TRBV15 with TRBJ2-2; tentatively, D is TRBD1 or TRBD2 (5 bases each). V lost 1 base and J lost 7, with 13 bases in between. The germline CDR1 and CDR2 sequences are LNHNV and YYDKDF (reference sequence). The CDR3 is 15 amino acids. DNA for the CDR3: TGTGCCACCAGCAGAGTTCGAGGGCAGGGCGGGGAGCTGTTTTTT. Protein sequence: CATSRVRGQGGELFF.

This clone appeared once. The chain joins TRBV7-8 to TRBJ2-7; no clear D. This CDR3 region has 14 residues. Germline values: CDR1 SGHVS, CDR2 FQNEAQ. V gave up 1 base and J gave up 0 bases, with 7 bases separating them. The CDR3, as DNA: TGTGCCAGCAGCTTAGACTTATACTCCTACGAGCAGTACTTC. It codes for CASSLDLYSYEQYF. The full variable domain, with the rest looked up from reference TRBV7-8 and TRBJ2-7, is GAGVSQSPRYKVAKRGQDVALRCDPISGHVSLFWYQQALGQGPEFLTYFQNEAQLDKSGLPSDRFFAERPEGSVSTLKIQRTQQEDSAVYLCASSLDLYSYEQYFGPGTRLTVT.

This clone has only one observation. The rearrangement uses TRBV28 and TRBJ2-2, with 8 positions matching TRBD1. V lost 10 bases and J lost 1; bases outside the gene matches: 20. CDR3 length: 19 residues. Germline loops: CDR1 MDHEN, CDR2 SYDVKM. CDR3: CATFFRTGSSSRNTGELFF. The CDR3 bases are TGTGCCACCTTCTTTCGGACAGGGAGTTCTTCGAGGAACACCGGGGAGCTGTTTTTT.

This clone was recorded many times. The rearrangement joins TRBV2 to TRBJ1-5; D is unresolved. CDR1 is SNHLY, CDR2 FYNNEI, per germline. V was cut by 7 bases and J by 7 bases, with 11 bases left in between. This CDR3 comprises 12 residues. CDR3 DNA: TGTGCCAGCAAAAGGGTTAGCCAGCCCCAGCATTTT. Translation: CASKRVSQPQHF.

This rearrangement joins TRBV2 to TRBJ1-4, with 8 bases fitting TRBD1. Germline trimming cut 7 bases from V and 5 bases from J; bases unmatched to any gene: 3. Germline assignment: CDR1 SNHLY and CDR2 FYNNEI. The CDR3 sequence is 13 residues long. Written as DNA, the CDR3 is TGTGCCAGCATTGCAGGGGGCAATGAAAAACTGTTTTTT. Encoded protein: CASIAGGNEKLFF.

This clone was counted only a few times. This chain joins TRBV11-2 and TRBJ2-5, with D unresolved. CDR3 length equals 17 residues. V was cut by 5 bases and J by 4 bases, with 23 bases left in between. CDR1 is SGHAT and CDR2 is FQNNGV in the germline V gene. CDR3 coding DNA: TGTGCCAGCAGCCCACCCCTAAGGTTGAATAGACGAGAGACCCAGTACTTC. Amino acid sequence: CASSPPLRLNRRETQYF.

The rearrangement joins TRBV5-6 to TRBJ1-6; D remains unclear. This CDR3 has 15 residues. The V end lost 4 bases, the J end lost 5 bases, and 13 bases lay between the germline ends. Per germline, CDR1 SGHDT and CDR2 YYEEEE. CDR3 DNA sequence: TGTGCCAGCAGCCAATTGCCGGTAAATAATTCACCCCTCCACTTT. Translating gives CASSQLPVNNSPLHF.

The chain couples TRBV5-6 to TRBJ1-5, with TRBD1 matching 9 bases. V was pared by 0 bases and J by 1 base, with 5 bases of the junction left unmatched. The CDR3 has 17 residues. The germline CDR1 and CDR2 sequences are SGHDT and YYEEEE. The CDR3 reads CASSLGQGGRSNQPQHF. In nucleotides, the CDR3 is TGTGCCAGCAGCTTGGGACAGGGGGGGAGGAGCAATCAGCCCCAGCATTTT. The full variable domain, rest sourced from reference TRBV5-6 and TRBJ1-5, is DAGVTQSPTHLIKTRGQQVTLRCSPKSGHDTVSWYQQALGQGPQFIFQYYEEEERQRGNFPDRFSGHQFPNYSSELNVNALLLGDSALYLCASSLGQGGRSNQPQHFGDGTRLSIL.

The chain carries TRBV11-1 and TRBJ2-5; 9 bases align to TRBD2. From germline, CDR1 is SGHAT and CDR2 FQDESV (reference sequence). The J segment lost 3 bases and the V segment lost 1 base, leaving 3 bases of the junction unmatched. This CDR3 spans 15 amino acids. The CDR3 region is CASSLGLAVEETQYF. In DNA, the CDR3 is TGTGCCAGCAGCTTAGGACTAGCGGTGGAAGAGACCCAGTACTTC.

V and J are TRBV28 and TRBJ2-1; 7 positions match TRBD2. The CDR3 totals 14 residues. Germline assignment: CDR1 MDHEN and CDR2 SYDVKM. Trimming removed 3 bases from V and 10 bases from J; junction bases left unmatched: 9. The chain's CDR3 is CASSLGGALREQFF. Written as DNA, the CDR3 is TGTGCCAGCAGTTTGGGAGGGGCACTAAGGGAGCAGTTCTTC.

The V call is TRBV4-1, the J call TRBJ2-5; D remains unclear. Germline assignment: CDR1 MGHRA and CDR2 YSYEKL. V was pared by 0 bases and J by 5 bases, with 4 bases between. The CDR3 covers 12 residues. The CDR3, as DNA: TGCGCCAGCAGCCAAGAACGGGAGACCCAGTACTTC. Translating gives CASSQERETQYF.

The gene calls are TRBV7-2 and TRBJ1-3; tentative D call: TRBD1 (6 bases). CDR1 and CDR2 from the germline V gene are SGHTA and FQGNSA. The V and J ends lost 0 bases and 3 bases respectively, with 12 bases between them. The CDR3 is 16 amino acids. Here the CDR3 DNA reads TGTGCCAGCAGCTTAGCCGGCAGGGGCATTGGAAACACCATATATTTT. Translation gives CASSLAGRGIGNTIYF. The variable domain in full, completed from reference TRBV7-2 and TRBJ1-3, reads GAGVSQSPSNKVTEKGKDVELRCDPISGHTALYWYRQSLGQGLEFLIYFQGNSAPDKSGLPSDRFSAERTGGSVSTLTIQRTQQEDSAVYLCASSLAGRGIGNTIYFGEGSWLTVV.

V usage is TRBV7-2 and J usage is TRBJ2-3; 9 bases are a match to TRBD2. V was pared by 3 bases and J by 6 bases, with 10 bases of the junction left unmatched. Germline CDR1 reads SGHTA; CDR2 reads FQGNSA. This CDR3 comprises 16 residues. The CDR3 nucleotides are TGTGCCAGCAGCTTTAGCGGGGGCCCTCCGGAGGATACGCAGTATTTT. Its protein product is CASSFSGGPPEDTQYF.

The chain is built from TRBV9 and TRBJ2-1; 7 bases are shared with TRBD2. V lost 0 bases to trimming and J lost 4 bases; unmatched junction nucleotides: 4. Germline V CDR1 and CDR2: SGDLS, YYNGEE. The CDR3 consists of 15 residues. The CDR3 bases are TGTGCCAGCAGCGTAGTAACGGGGGGTTACAATGAGCAGTTCTTC. It specifies CASSVVTGGYNEQFF.

The genes are TRBV11-3 and TRBJ2-3; 7 bases align to TRBD2. Germline CDR1 SGHNT, CDR2 YENEEA. This CDR3 spans 12 amino acids. Unmatched junction bases numbered 0, after V lost 8 bases and J lost 1 base. CDR3 in DNA: TGTGCCAGCGGGGGGGGCACAGATACGCAGTATTTT. The encoded protein is CASGGGTDTQYF.

V is TRBV6-5 and J is TRBJ1-2, with D possibly TRBD1 on 6 matching bases. V was clipped by 0 bases and J by 0 bases, with 11 bases between them. The CDR3 contains 16 residues. Germline V gene sequence: CDR1 MNHEY, CDR2 SVGAGI. The CDR3, as DNA: TGTGCCAGCAGTTACTCGGGACACGAAGCTAACTATGGCTACACCTTC. It yields the protein CASSYSGHEANYGYTF.

The V call is TRBV19, the J call TRBJ1-1; no clear D gene. Germline V lookup: CDR1 LNHDA, CDR2 SQIVND (reference sequence). Deletions cut 1 base from V and 3 bases from J, with 9 bases between. The CDR3 has 14 amino acids. The CDR3 DNA reads as TGTGCCAGTAGTATAGTCTTCTCCCACACTGAAGCTTTCTTT. This encodes CASSIVFSHTEAFF. Full variable domain (outside the CDR3, taken from reference TRBV19 and TRBJ1-1): DGGITQSPKYLFRKEGQNVTLSCEQNLNHDAMYWYRQDPGQGLRLIYYSQIVNDFQKGDIAEGYSVSREKKESFPLTVTSAQKNPTAFYLCASSIVFSHTEAFFGQGTRLTVV.

The chain couples TRBV2 to TRBJ2-7, with 8 positions matching TRBD1. J lost 5 bases, V lost 7 bases, and 7 bases had no gene match. The germline gives CDR1 SNHLY, CDR2 FYNNEI. The length of the CDR3 is 13 residues. Here the CDR3 DNA reads TGTGCCAGCACGGGACAGGCGATCCACGAGCAGTACTTC. Translation: CASTGQAIHEQYF.

The chain uses TRBV28 and TRBJ2-1; 7 bases match TRBD1. The length of the CDR3 is 16 residues. V was pared by 4 bases and J by 0 bases, with 6 bases of the junction left unmatched. Germline CDR1 and CDR2: MDHEN and SYDVKM. CDR3 DNA sequence: TGTGCCAGCAGTTCGACCGGGACAGCCTCCTACAATGAGCAGTTCTTC. Translated: CASSSTGTASYNEQFF.

This clone is a singleton in its sample. The chain has TRBV29-1 and TRBJ1-4; D uncertain. V was clipped by 7 bases and J by 0 bases, with 9 bases between them. In germline, CDR1 is SQVTM, CDR2 ANQGSEA. CDR3 size: 13 residues. The DNA of the CDR3 is TGCAGCGCTCCAGGTGCAACTAATGAAAAACTGTTTTTT. Translating it yields CSAPGATNEKLFF.

The CDR3 loop reads CASSLEGRPTDTQYF. CDR3 DNA sequence: TGTGCCAGCAGCTTAGAGGGGAGGCCCACAGATACGCAGTATTTT. The V call is TRBV7-9, the J call TRBJ2-3; TRBD2 is a possible D gene (6 bases). The germline CDR1 and CDR2 sequences are SEHNR and FQNEAQ (reference sequence). Trimming removed 1 base at V and 2 bases at J, with 10 bases between. The CDR3 is made up of 15 amino acids.

The chain has TRBV15 and TRBJ2-7; 9 bases line up with TRBD2. V shed 9 bases, J shed 5 bases, and the junction held 14 bases outside the gene matches. Germline CDR1 LNHNV, CDR2 YYDKDF (reference sequence). The CDR3 runs 15 residues. CDR3 amino acids: CATSLGGLAYDEQYF. The CDR3 nucleotides read TGTGCCACGTCCCTGGGGGGACTAGCATACGACGAGCAGTACTTC.

The rearrangement links TRBV2 to TRBJ2-7; D tentatively fits TRBD1 or TRBD2 (5 bases each). The CDR3 spans 13 residues. The germline gives CDR1 SNHLY, CDR2 FYNNEI. V was shortened by 7 bases and J by 0 bases, with 10 bases between the two germline ends. The CDR3 spells CASIPGTSYEQYF. The CDR3 coding sequence is TGTGCCAGCATTCCGGGGACCTCCTACGAGCAGTACTTC.

A single count supports this clone. DNA of the CDR3: TGCGCCAGCAGAACCCCCCAGGGAATCACCGGGGAGCTGTTTTTT. This gives the protein CASRTPQGITGELFF. The chain employs TRBV5-1 and TRBJ2-2, with D perhaps matching TRBD1 (5 bases). V gave up 5 bases and J gave up 4 bases, with 15 bases separating them. The CDR3 has 15 residues. Germline V lookup: CDR1 SGHRS, CDR2 YFSETQ.

The chain has TRBV6-5 and TRBJ2-7; D is ambiguous. There are 14 residues in the CDR3. Deletions cut 3 bases from V and 5 bases from J, with 14 bases between. CDR1 is MNHEY, CDR2 SVGAGI, per germline. This chain's CDR3 is CASSYGSLADEQYF. CDR3 sequence (DNA): TGTGCCAGCAGTTATGGAAGCCTCGCGGACGAGCAGTACTTC.

V usage is TRBV9 and J usage is TRBJ1-6; 7 nucleotides line up with TRBD1. V shed 4 bases and J 7 bases; nucleotides not matched to a gene: 5. The CDR3 sequence is 14 residues long. The germline CDR1 and CDR2 sequences are SGDLS and YYNGEE. Here the CDR3 reads CASSLTGTNSPLHF. CDR3 in DNA: TGTGCCAGCAGCCTGACAGGGACGAATTCACCCCTCCACTTT.

The rearrangement uses TRBV5-1 and TRBJ1-1, with a possible D match to TRBD1 (5 bases). Germline CDR1 and CDR2: SGHRS and YFSETQ. Trimming pared 3 bases from V and 0 bases from J, leaving 15 bases between. CDR3 size: 16 residues. The chain's CDR3 is CASSSGRNPMNTEAFF. The CDR3 DNA reads as TGCGCCAGCAGCTCGGGACGGAACCCTATGAACACTGAAGCTTTCTTT. Variable domain in full (rest from reference TRBV5-1 and TRBJ1-1): KAGVTQTPRYLIKTRGQQVTLSCSPISGHRSVSWYQQTPGQGLQFLFEYFSETQRNKGNFPGRFSGRQFSNSRSEMNVSTLELGDSALYLCASSSGRNPMNTEAFFGQGTRLTVV.